This T cell receptor (beta chain) is drawn from a study of T-cell reconstitution after alpha-beta-depleted transplantation in children. Overall study results and limits: Newly generated T cells supplied most T-cell counts and diversity one year post-transplant. Day-60 TCRbeta diversity that was high in some patients was derived from surviving recipient T cells and thymic progenitors.

Concerning this clonotype itself: Its antigen is unknown. An end of the junction differs from the germline gene, which may be a read error.

This CDR3 has 16 amino acids. Germline CDR1 is KGHSH and CDR2 is LQKENI. Unique molecular identifiers were incorporated when the TCRbeta library was constructed. TCRdb re-derived calls from the PCR reads in MiXCR, one entry per CDR3 protein. The sample has 900,000 or so distinct CDR3 sequences, roughly 15% seen once; the top ten hold around 5.3%. This receptor was identified in a male patient aged 5 to 17 who had a stem cell transplant for acute lymphoblastic leukemia, so the T cells may come from the graft donor. The V gene is TRBV18, the J gene TRBJ2-5; D might be TRBD2 (6 bases). This sample comprised PBMCs, mostly from graft donor cells, obtained 360 days after TCRalphabeta/CD19-depleted stem cell transplant. CDR3 DNA sequence: TGTGCCAGCTCACCCTCACTGCGGGAATCGTTGAAGACCAAGTACTTC. This codes for CASSPSLRESLKTKYF. Supplemented by reference TRBV18 and TRBJ2-5, the full variable domain reads NAGVMQNPRHLVRRRGQEARLRCSPMKGHSHVYWYRQLPEEGLKFMVYLQKENIIDESGMPKERFSAEFPKEGPSILRIQQVVRGDSAAYFCASSPSLRESLKTKYFGPGTRLLVL.